This is a list of T cell receptor beta chains from one sample in a study of early T cells in non-severe SARS-CoV-2 infection. MiXCR was run by TCRdb on the 5' RACE reads, yielding one entry per CDR3 protein. The sample shows 65,000 to 95,000 distinct CDR3 sequences, 9% to 15% of them seen only once. The sequenced sample was whole blood, obtained at baseline. Receptors originate from an adult who was a healthcare worker with PCR-confirmed SARS-CoV-2 infection or an uninfected control (not recorded which). The donor label of this sample is uncertain. Each CDR3 is given with its conserved first and last residue. The D gene is left open where the match is weak. Some rows have no size entry. The others give once, few or many, or a class for an expanded clone.

TRBV20-1	NA	NA	TRBJ2-7	TGCAGTGCTAGTGCGAGCGGGTACGAGCAGTACTTC	CSASASGYEQYF
TRBV6-1	NA	few	TRBJ2-7	TGTGCCGGGCGGCGGGACTCCAACTCCTACGAGCAGTACTTC	CAGRRDSNSYEQYF
TRBV19	TRBD1	NA	TRBJ2-2	TGTGCCAGTCCTCGGGGACAGATGGTCTGCACCGGGGAGCTGTTTTTT	CASPRGQMVCTGELFF
TRBV27	TRBD2	NA	TRBJ2-1	TGTGCCAGCAGTTTGCTAGCGGGGGAAACCTACAATGAGCAGTTCTTC	CASSLLAGETYNEQFF
TRBV6-1	TRBD2	NA	TRBJ2-5	TGTGCCAGCAGTGTGGCGGGGGTCCAGACCCAGTACTTC	CASSVAGVQTQYF
TRBV18	TRBD1	NA	TRBJ1-1	TGTGCCAGCTCACCACGACAGGGGTTGGCTGAAGCTTTCTTT	CASSPRQGLAEAFF
TRBV4-1	TRBD2	NA	TRBJ2-3	TGCGCCAGCAGCCAGGTACTAGCGGGTACCTACACAGATACGCAGTATTTT	CASSQVLAGTYTDTQYF
TRBV5-1	NA	once	TRBJ2-7	TGCGCCAGCAGCTTGGATGCCAGGTCCTACGAGCAGTACTTC	CASSLDARSYEQYF
TRBV4-1	NA	few	TRBJ1-5	TGCGCCAGCAGCCAAGTCGGGGCGCCGGGACAGCCCCAGCATTTT	CASSQVGAPGQPQHF
TRBV10-1	NA	few	TRBJ1-1	TGCGCCAGCAGTGAGAGACCTGACACTGAAGCTTTCTTT	CASSERPDTEAFF